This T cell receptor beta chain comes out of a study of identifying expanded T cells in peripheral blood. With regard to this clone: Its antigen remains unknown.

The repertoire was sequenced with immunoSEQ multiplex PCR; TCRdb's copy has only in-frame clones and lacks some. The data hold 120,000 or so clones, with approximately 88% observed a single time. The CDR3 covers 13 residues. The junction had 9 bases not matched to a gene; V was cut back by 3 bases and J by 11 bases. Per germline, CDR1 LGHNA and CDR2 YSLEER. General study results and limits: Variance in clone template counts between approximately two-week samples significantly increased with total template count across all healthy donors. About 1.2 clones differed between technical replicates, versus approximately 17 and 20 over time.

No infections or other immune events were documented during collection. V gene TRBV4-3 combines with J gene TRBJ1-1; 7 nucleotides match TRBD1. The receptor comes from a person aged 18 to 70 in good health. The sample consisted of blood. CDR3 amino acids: CASSQIQQGRAFF. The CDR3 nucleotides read TGCGCCAGCAGCCAGATTCAACAGGGGAGGGCTTTCTTT.